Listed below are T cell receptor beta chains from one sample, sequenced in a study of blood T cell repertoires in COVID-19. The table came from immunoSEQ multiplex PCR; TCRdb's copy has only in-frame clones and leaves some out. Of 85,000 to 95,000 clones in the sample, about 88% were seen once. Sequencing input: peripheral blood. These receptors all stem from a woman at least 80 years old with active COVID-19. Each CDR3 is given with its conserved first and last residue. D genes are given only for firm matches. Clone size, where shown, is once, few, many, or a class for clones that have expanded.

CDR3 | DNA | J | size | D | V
CASTTDRNQPQHF | TGTGCCAGCACCACGGACAGAAATCAGCCCCAGCATTTT | TRBJ1-5 | - | - | TRBV7-9
CASSLAGTGGVNSPLHF | TGTGCCAGCAGCTTAGCGGGGACAGGGGGCGTTAATTCACCCCTCCACTTT | TRBJ1-6 | - | TRBD1 | TRBV7-8
CASSHGLSSYEQYF | TGTGCCAGCAGCCACGGACTGAGCTCCTACGAGCAGTACTTC | TRBJ2-7 | - | - | TRBV3-1/TRBV3-2
CASSIATGIQHF | TGTGCCAGTAGTATCGCGACAGGCATACAGCATTTT | TRBJ1-5 | - | - | TRBV19
CASSYGLAGGLGADTQYF | TGTGCCAGCAGCTATGGACTAGCGGGAGGACTGGGGGCAGATACGCAGTATTTT | TRBJ2-3 | - | TRBD2 | TRBV11-2
CASSLAAGGGNEQFF | TGTGCCAGCAGCTTAGCGGCGGGGGGGGGCAATGAGCAGTTCTTC | TRBJ2-1 | few | TRBD2 | TRBV11-2
CASSLDPGGTGELFF | TGTGCCAGCAGCTTGGACCCGGGGGGCACCGGGGAGCTGTTTTTT | TRBJ2-2 | - | TRBD2 | TRBV5-6
CASRVQGALYEQYF | TGTGCCAGCAGAGTACAGGGGGCCCTCTACGAGCAGTACTTC | TRBJ2-7 | - | TRBD1 | TRBV28
CASSPWTGRETQYF | TGTGCCAGCAGTCCCTGGACAGGGAGAGAGACCCAGTACTTC | TRBJ2-5 | - | TRBD1 | TRBV6-6
CASSPRLAANTGELFF | TGCGCCAGCAGCCCACGACTAGCGGCGAACACCGGGGAGCTGTTTTTT | TRBJ2-2 | - | TRBD2 | TRBV4-3
CASSTHRDTGELFF | TGTGCCAGTAGTACCCACAGGGACACCGGGGAGCTGTTTTTT | TRBJ2-2 | - | - | TRBV19
CASTSQGRDTGELFF | TGCGCCAGCACCTCACAGGGAAGGGACACCGGGGAGCTGTTTTTT | TRBJ2-2 | - | - | TRBV5-1
CASRWGTSNNEQFF | TGTGCCAGTAGGTGGGGGACTAGTAACAATGAGCAGTTCTTC | TRBJ2-1 | - | TRBD2 | TRBV19
CASSRGTSGRGETQYF | TGTGCCAGCAGTCGCGGGACTAGCGGGAGAGGAGAGACCCAGTACTTC | TRBJ2-5 | - | TRBD2 | TRBV25-1
CASSSGGGISYEQYF | TGTGCCAGCAGTTCGGGGGGAGGTATCTCCTACGAGCAGTACTTC | TRBJ2-7 | few | TRBD2 | TRBV6-2/TRBV6-3
CASSNPDRAISNEQFF | TGTGCCAGTAGTAACCCCGACAGGGCCATCTCCAATGAGCAGTTCTTC | TRBJ2-1 | - | TRBD1 | TRBV19
CASSFGAGTSGSLPYNEQFF | TGTGCCAGCAGTTTTGGGGCCGGGACTAGCGGGAGTCTTCCCTACAATGAGCAGTTCTTC | TRBJ2-1 | - | TRBD2 | TRBV28
CASLPDDLGGYTF | TGTGCCAGCCTGCCTGACGACCTAGGTGGCTACACCTTC | TRBJ1-2 | once | - | TRBV6-6
CASSLGSGGDTQYF | TGTGCCAGCAGCTTAGGCTCTGGGGGGGATACGCAGTATTTT | TRBJ2-3 | - | - | TRBV7-2
CASSWGLAGNEQFF | TGTGCCAGCAGCTGGGGACTAGCGGGAAATGAGCAGTTCTTC | TRBJ2-1 | once | TRBD2 | TRBV7-9
CASSAYTDTQYF | TGTGCCAGCAGCGCTTACACAGATACGCAGTATTTT | TRBJ2-3 | - | - | TRBV9
CASRKGQGAEGTEAFF | TGTGCCAGTAGGAAAGGACAGGGGGCGGAGGGCACTGAAGCTTTCTTT | TRBJ1-1 | - | TRBD1 | TRBV19
CSAASSGRANYNEQFF | TGCAGCGCTGCCTCTAGCGGGAGGGCCAACTACAATGAGCAGTTCTTC | TRBJ2-1 | few | TRBD2 | TRBV29-1
CASSLEGGAEAFF | TGTGCCAGCAGTTTAGAGGGTGGAGCTGAAGCTTTCTTT | TRBJ1-1 | - | - | TRBV28
CASSISGTSGGNSSYEQYF | TGTGCCAGCAGCATATCCGGGACTAGCGGGGGGAACAGCTCCTACGAGCAGTACTTC | TRBJ2-7 | - | - | TRBV21-1
CASSSIGLATTGELFF | TGTGCCAGCAGCTCTATTGGACTAGCGACCACCGGGGAGCTGTTTTTT | TRBJ2-2 | few | TRBD2 | TRBV11-3
CASSPQREGFEQYF | TGTGCCAGCAGCCCCCAGCGGGAGGGTTTCGAGCAGTACTTC | TRBJ2-7 | - | TRBD2 | TRBV7-2
CASSYSSNRGNQPQHF | TGTGCCAGCAGTTACTCGAGTAACAGGGGCAATCAGCCCCAGCATTTT | TRBJ1-5 | - | - | TRBV6-2/TRBV6-3
CASSVARGSEYGYTF | TGTGCCAGCAGTGTAGCAAGGGGATCGGAGTATGGCTACACCTTC | TRBJ1-2 | - | - | TRBV2
CASSQKERQGTSPLHF | TGCGCCAGCAGTCAAAAAGAGCGTCAGGGTACTTCACCCCTCCACTTT | TRBJ1-6 | - | - | TRBV23-1
CASLAGGYEQYF | TGTGCCAGCCTAGCGGGAGGCTACGAGCAGTACTTC | TRBJ2-7 | once | TRBD2 | TRBV18
CASSLSVGLVTGELFF | TGTGCCAGCAGCTTATCGGTGGGACTAGTCACCGGGGAGCTGTTTTTT | TRBJ2-2 | - | TRBD2 | TRBV27
CASSLGQQYNEQFF | TGTGCCAGCAGCTTAGGACAGCAATACAATGAGCAGTTCTTC | TRBJ2-1 | - | - | TRBV7-2
CASIAGTSEHRDSYEQYF | TGTGCCAGCATCGCTGGGACTAGCGAACATCGTGACTCCTACGAGCAGTACTTC | TRBJ2-7 | - | TRBD2 | TRBV7-8
CASSPGSLLRYEQYF | TGTGCCAGCAGTCCCGGGTCACTTTTAAGATACGAGCAGTACTTC | TRBJ2-7 | - | - | TRBV6-5
CASSIDLAGYEQYF | TGTGCCAGTAGTATAGATCTAGCGGGCTACGAGCAGTACTTC | TRBJ2-7 | - | TRBD2 | TRBV19
CASSQGHSTDYEQYF | TGCGCCAGCAGCCAAGGACACAGTACCGACTACGAGCAGTACTTC | TRBJ2-7 | - | - | TRBV4-3